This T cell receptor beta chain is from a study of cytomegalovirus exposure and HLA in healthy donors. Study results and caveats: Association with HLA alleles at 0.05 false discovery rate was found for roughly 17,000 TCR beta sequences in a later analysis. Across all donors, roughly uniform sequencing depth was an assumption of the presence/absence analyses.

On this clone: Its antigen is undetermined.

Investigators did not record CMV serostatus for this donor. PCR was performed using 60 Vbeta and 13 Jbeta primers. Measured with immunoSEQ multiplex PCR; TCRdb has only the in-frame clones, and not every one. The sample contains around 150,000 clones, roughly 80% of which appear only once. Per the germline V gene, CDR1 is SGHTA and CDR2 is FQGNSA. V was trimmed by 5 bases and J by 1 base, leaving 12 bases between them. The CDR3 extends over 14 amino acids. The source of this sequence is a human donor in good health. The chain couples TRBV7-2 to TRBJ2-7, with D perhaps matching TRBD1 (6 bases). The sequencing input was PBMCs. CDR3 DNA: TGTGCCAGCAGCCCCCTGACAGGTTCCTACGAGCAGTACTTC. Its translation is CASSPLTGSYEQYF. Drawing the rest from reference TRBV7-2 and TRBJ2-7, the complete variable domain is GAGVSQSPSNKVTEKGKDVELRCDPISGHTALYWYRQSLGQGLEFLIYFQGNSAPDKSGLPSDRFSAERTGGSVSTLTIQRTQQEDSAVYLCASSPLTGSYEQYFGPGTRLTVT.